Listed below are T cell receptor beta chains from one sample, sequenced in a study of cytomegalovirus exposure and HLA in healthy donors. Repertoires were generated with immunoSEQ multiplex PCR, while TCRdb's copy carries only in-frame clones and drops some. The table has 65,000 to 90,000 clones, approximately 80% seen once. Sample: PBMCs. Receptors originate from a middle-aged woman in good health and CMV-seropositive. The CDR3 runs from the conserved cysteine through the conserved F or W. A D gene is named only where the DNA matches it firmly. Clone size is not always given. Where it is, it says once, few, many or a class for expanded clones.

abundance	len	d_gene	j_gene	v_gene	CDR3nt	CDR3aa
NA	16	TRBD1	TRBJ1-5	TRBV27	TGTGCCAGCAGCGCGTCTGGAGGGGGCGGTTTTCAGCCCCAGCATTTT	CASSASGGGGFQPQHF
NA	15	NA	TRBJ1-4	TRBV6-5	TGTGCCAGCACGGCCTACGGGTCGACTAATGAAAAACTGTTTTTT	CASTAYGSTNEKLFF
NA	13	TRBD1	TRBJ2-1	TRBV5-1	TGCGCCAGCAGCTTTGACAGGGTCTATGAGCAGTTCTTC	CASSFDRVYEQFF
NA	12	TRBD1	TRBJ1-2	TRBV28	TGTGCCAGCAGTTTGACAGGGAAGGGCTACACCTTC	CASSLTGKGYTF
NA	21	TRBD2	TRBJ2-1	TRBV4-2	TGTGCCAGCAGCCAAGCAATTCCGGGACTAGCGGGGGGATACTCCTACAATGAGCAGTTCTTC	CASSQAIPGLAGGYSYNEQFF
NA	14	NA	TRBJ1-2	TRBV28	TGTGCCAGCAGTTTATCGGAACAGGGCTATGGCTACACCTTC	CASSLSEQGYGYTF
NA	11	NA	TRBJ2-3	TRBV7-9	TGTTCCAGCTCGAGTTCAGATACGCAGTATTTT	CSSSSSDTQYF
NA	17	TRBD1	TRBJ2-3	TRBV2	TGTGCCACCAAAAGTTGGGACAGTCTCTACGGCACAGATACGCAGTATTTT	CATKSWDSLYGTDTQYF
NA	13	NA	TRBJ2-7	TRBV7-9	TGTGCCAGCAGCTTGGCTGACAGTTACGAGCAGTACTTC	CASSLADSYEQYF
NA	10	NA	TRBJ1-4	TRBV28	TGTGCCAGCTGTCAGGAAAAACTGTTTTTT	CASCQEKLFF
NA	16	TRBD1	TRBJ2-2	TRBV13	TGTGCCAGCAGCGGCGCAGGGGGCAGGAACACCGGGGAGCTGTTTTTT	CASSGAGGRNTGELFF
once	13	NA	TRBJ2-3	TRBV5-6	TGTGCCAGCAGCTATGCGAGCACAGATACGCAGTATTTT	CASSYASTDTQYF
NA	14	TRBD1	TRBJ2-7	TRBV5-8	TGTGCCAGCAGTCCCGGGACAGGGTTCCCCGAGCAGTACTTC	CASSPGTGFPEQYF
NA	16	TRBD1	TRBJ2-2	TRBV7-2	TGTGCCAGCAGCCAACGGACAGGGGCGAACACCGGGGAGCTGTTTTTT	CASSQRTGANTGELFF
NA	15	NA	TRBJ2-1	TRBV6-4	TGTGCCAGCAGTGACTCGGCCACCTCCTACAATGAGCAGTTCTTC	CASSDSATSYNEQFF
NA	14	TRBD1	TRBJ1-2	TRBV9	TGTGCCAGCAGCGTAGAAGGGGGCAGGGCCGGCTACACCTTC	CASSVEGGRAGYTF
NA	13	NA	TRBJ2-1	TRBV11-2	TGTGCCAGCAGCTTAGGAGGGGGCAATGAGCAGTTCTTC	CASSLGGGNEQFF
NA	18	NA	TRBJ1-6	TRBV28	TGTGCCAGCAGAGGAAGGATTAGGGGTAGTTTTAGAGGTTCACCCCTCCACTTT	CASRGRIRGSFRGSPLHF
NA	15	NA	TRBJ1-3	TRBV25-1	TGTGCCAGCAGTTTAGGGGGGGGCTCTGGAAACACCATATATTTT	CASSLGGGSGNTIYF
NA	15	NA	TRBJ1-5	TRBV19	TGTGCCAGTAGTATACCCGGGCGGGGTTCTCAGCCCCAGCATTTT	CASSIPGRGSQPQHF
NA	14	TRBD1	TRBJ1-5	TRBV2	TGTGCCAGCAGTCAGGACAGGGGTTATCAGCCCCAGCATTTT	CASSQDRGYQPQHF
NA	13	NA	TRBJ1-6	TRBV19	TGTGCCAGTAGCCAGGCCGAACATTCACCCCTCCACTTT	CASSQAEHSPLHF
NA	16	TRBD2	TRBJ2-6	TRBV5-1	TGCGCCAGCAGTACTAGCGGAGACTCTGGGGCCAACGTCCTGACTTTC	CASSTSGDSGANVLTF
NA	15	NA	TRBJ2-3	TRBV5-1	TGCGCCAGCAGCTTGGAGGGGAAAGGCACAGATACGCAGTATTTT	CASSLEGKGTDTQYF
NA	11	NA	TRBJ2-7	TRBV18	TGTGCCAGCTCACCTCGAGACGAGCAGTACTTC	CASSPRDEQYF
once	18	TRBD2	TRBJ2-7	TRBV7-8	TGTGCCAGCAGCCCAAGAAGGGTCGGACTAGCGGGCCTCAACGAGCAGTACTTC	CASSPRRVGLAGLNEQYF
NA	13	NA	TRBJ1-3	TRBV7-3	TGTGCCAGCAGCTCCGGGGGGGGAAACACCATATATTTT	CASSSGGGNTIYF
NA	15	TRBD1	TRBJ1-4	TRBV19	TGTGCCAGTAGTCTCACCGGGACAGCCGATGAAAAACTGTTTTTT	CASSLTGTADEKLFF
few	14	NA	TRBJ1-6	TRBV2	TGTGCCAGCAGTGAAGCGGGGGGGGAATCACCCCTCCACTTT	CASSEAGGESPLHF
NA	15	NA	TRBJ1-3	TRBV30	TGTGCCTGGAGTCCCGGACAGCGCTCTGGAAACACCATATATTTT	CAWSPGQRSGNTIYF
NA	15	TRBD1	TRBJ1-5	TRBV19	TGTGCCAGTAGTATAGAGGTGACAGGGGGACAGCCCCAGCATTTT	CASSIEVTGGQPQHF
NA	13	TRBD1	TRBJ2-1	TRBV19	TGTGCCAGTAGTACTACCAGGGGGCTCGAGCAGTTCTTC	CASSTTRGLEQFF
NA	16	TRBD2	TRBJ2-1	TRBV6-5	TGTGCCAGCAGTTACTCGAAGGCGGGGGACCACAATGAGCAGTTCTTC	CASSYSKAGDHNEQFF
NA	13	TRBD1	TRBJ2-3	TRBV19	TGTGCCAGTAGAGTACAGGGGGCAGATACGCAGTATTTT	CASRVQGADTQYF
NA	14	NA	TRBJ2-5	TRBV28	TGTGCCAGCAGTCCCCCCCCGGGGGCGCGGGAGCAGTACTTC	CASSPPPGAREQYF
NA	13	NA	TRBJ2-5	TRBV7-9	TGTTCCAGCAGCTTTGGCAACCAAGAGACCCAGTACTTC	CSSSFGNQETQYF
NA	14	NA	TRBJ2-7	TRBV5-5	TGTGCCAGCAGCTTACCCGACACGTCCTACGAGCAGTACTTC	CASSLPDTSYEQYF
NA	14	NA	TRBJ2-5	TRBV9	TGTGCCAGCAGCGTAGGTACAGATCAAGAGACCCAGTACTTC	CASSVGTDQETQYF
NA	15	NA	TRBJ2-6	TRBV9	TGTGCCAGCAGCGTCCAGGGATCTGGGGCCAACGTCCTGACTTTC	CASSVQGSGANVLTF
few	17	TRBD2	TRBJ2-7	TRBV5-1	TGCGCCAGCAGCTCCCTAGGACTAGCGGGGGGGCCCGGTGAGCAGTACTTC	CASSSLGLAGGPGEQYF
NA	18	TRBD1	TRBJ1-6	TRBV7-9	TGTTCCAGCAGCTTAGGACGACAGGGAGGCTTCGATAATTCACCCCTCCACTTT	CSSSLGRQGGFDNSPLHF
NA	14	NA	TRBJ1-1	TRBV2	TGTGCCAGTCAATTCAGGGAATCGAGCACTGAAGCTTTCTTT	CASQFRESSTEAFF
NA	14	TRBD1	TRBJ1-4	TRBV2	TGTGCCAGCAAGACAGGGAGTATCAATGAAAAACTGTTTTTT	CASKTGSINEKLFF
NA	14	NA	TRBJ1-1	TRBV18	TGTGCCAGCTCACCACGATCCAGGAACACTGAAGCTTTCTTT	CASSPRSRNTEAFF
NA	15	TRBD1	TRBJ2-3	TRBV7-2	TGTGCCAGCAGCCGACAGGGAAACCCGCCAGATACGCAGTATTTT	CASSRQGNPPDTQYF